Following are 18 T cell receptor beta chains from one sample sequenced in a study of tumor-infiltrating lymphocytes in primary liver carcinoma. Unsorted whole blood served as the source of blood RNA, and germline DNA was extracted as well. From around 500 ng total RNA, TCR beta cDNA was generated with a primer in the constant region. Sequencing libraries for TCR beta derived from three nested multiplex PCR rounds that used slightly modified ARM-PCR. The study ran its first two PCR rounds for roughly 11 cycles each, using TRBV1-TRBV30 forward primers and a C-beta reverse primer. TCRdb redid the calling of the multiplex PCR reads with MiXCR, one entry per CDR3 protein. The data hold some 200,000 distinct CDR3 sequences, with about two thirds observed a single time. Sequencing was carried out using peripheral blood. The receptors were gathered from an older woman with primary liver carcinoma and hepatitis B virus infection.

In the case of this clonotype: This may be a read error: a much more frequent sequence differs by one nucleotide. This sequence joins TRBV12-5 and TRBJ2-1; either TRBD1 or TRBD2 may fit D (5 bases each). This CDR3 comprises 14 residues. V gave up 11 bases and J gave up 3 bases, with 17 bases separating them. Germline CDR1 and CDR2: LGHNT and FRNRAP. The CDR3 bases are TGTGCTGGTGCCAGGGACGACTTCTACAATGAGCAGTTCTTC. Amino acid sequence: CAGARDDFYNEQFF.

Regarding this clonotype: Germline and junction disagree at one end, which may indicate a read error. This chain links TRBV4-1 with TRBJ1-6; D not certain. Germline loops: CDR1 MGHRA, CDR2 YSYEKL. The CDR3 covers 16 residues. CDR3: CASSQPRRGGNSPLHF. CDR3 nucleotides: TGCGCTAGCAGCCAACCGAGACGAGGTGGAAATTCACCCCTCCACTTT.

With respect to this clonotype: One end of the junction fails to match germline, which may point to a read error. The gene calls are TRBV11-2 and TRBJ2-3; D not certain. This CDR3 spans 15 amino acids. CDR1 and CDR2 from the germline V gene are SGHAT and FQNNGV. CDR3 in DNA: TGTGCCAGCAGCTTAGCGTCAGGATTCTTTAATACACAGTATTTT. It translates to CASSLASGFFNTQYF.

This clonotype has a handful of counts. A much larger clone lies one base from this, so it may be a read error. V and J are TRBV12-3 or TRBV12-4 and TRBJ1-5; TRBD1 agrees at 7 bases. The J call may not be correct, given that the DNA end is closer to TRBJ2-3. The CDR3 runs to 13 residues. The CDR3 loop is CASSLSQGQPQYF. The CDR3 coding sequence is TGTGCCAGCAGTTTATCCCAGGGACAGCCCCAGTATTTT.

With regard to this clonotype: This CDR3 fails to terminate in the conserved phenylalanine or tryptophan, so it likely reflects a read error. The V call is TRBV12-3 or TRBV12-4, the J call TRBJ2-1, with 8 nucleotides matching TRBD2. This CDR3 has 14 amino acids. After removal of 3 bases from V and 5 bases from J, the junction contained 3 bases not matched to a gene. CDR3 in amino acids: CASSFASGHNEQFI. Written as DNA, the CDR3 is TGTGCCAGCAGTTTCGCTAGCGGGCACAATGAGCAGTTCATC.

Concerning this clonotype itself: Since no conserved phenylalanine or tryptophan closes the CDR3, a read error is the likely cause. The limits of the CDR3 on the DNA are not certain, so only TCRdb's listed CDR3 is given. V and J are TRBV6-5 and TRBJ2-3; the tabulated D call, TRBD2, remains unverified against the DNA. The CDR3 totals 14 residues, both ends included. CDR1 and CDR2 from the germline V gene are MNHEY and SVGAGI. Here the CDR3 reads CASNPSPRDGTHYL.

As to this clonotype: Its ends do not fully match the called genes, so a read error is possible. The V call is TRBV11-2, the J call TRBJ2-1; 9 nucleotides match TRBD2. Germline lookup yields CDR1 SGHAT and CDR2 FQNNGV. This CDR3 is 15 amino acids long. The CDR3 nucleotides are TGTGCCAGCAGTTTAGCGGGAGTGGTGGGGGGTGAGCAGTTCTTC. It encodes CASSLAGVVGGEQFF.

Remarks on this clonotype: An end of the junction differs from the germline gene, which may be a read error. V and J are TRBV5-4 and TRBJ2-6; 12 positions match TRBD2. This CDR3 is built from 17 residues. Germline values: CDR1 SGHNT, CDR2 YYREEE (reference sequence). The CDR3 nucleotides are TGTGCCAGCAACCGACTAGCGGGAGTAGCTGGGGCCAACGTCCTGAGTTTC. It codes for CASNRLAGVAGANVLSF.

With regard to this clonotype: An end of the junction does not agree with germline; a read error may underlie this. The V and J genes are TRBV11-2 and TRBJ2-1; 7 positions match TRBD1. Germline loops: CDR1 SGHAT, CDR2 FQNNGV. The CDR3 totals 15 residues. As DNA, the CDR3 is TGTACCAGCAGCTTCTCAGGGACAGTTTACAGTGAGCAGTTCTTC. Protein sequence: CTSSFSGTVYSEQFF.

This clonotype was recorded many times. The chain recombines TRBV6-6 with TRBJ2-7, with a possible D match to TRBD1 (6 bases). The CDR3 is 13 residues long. Trimming pared 8 bases from V and 3 bases from J, leaving 14 bases between. Germline V gene sequence: CDR1 MNHNY, CDR2 SVGAGI (reference sequence). Written as DNA, the CDR3 is TGTGCCAGCCGGTCGGGACACCGCTACGAGCAGTACTTC. This sequence encodes CASRSGHRYEQYF.

Worth noting for this clonotype: The junction and the germline gene differ at one end; a read error may be behind it. V usage is TRBV11-2 and J usage is TRBJ2-1; 7 bases align to TRBD2. The germline gives CDR1 SGHAT, CDR2 FQNNGV. The CDR3 has 19 amino acids. The CDR3 sequence is CDIRPGLAVPTSSYNEQLF. CDR3 bases: TGTGACATCAGACCCGGGCTAGCGGTTCCTACCAGCTCCTACAATGAGCAGTTATTC.

This chain uses TRBV11-2 with TRBJ1-1; 7 bases map to TRBD1. This CDR3 has 13 residues. CDR1 is SGHAT, CDR2 FQNNGV, per germline. V shed 3 bases and J 5 bases; nucleotides not matched to a gene: 3. DNA for the CDR3: TGTGCCAGCAGCTTCGCAGGGGGTACTGAAGCTTTCTTT. Translating it yields CASSFAGGTEAFF.

Details on this clonotype: At one boundary the junction diverges from the germline segment, which might be a read error. The chain combines TRBV29-1 with TRBJ2-1, with 10 bases aligning to TRBD2. From germline, CDR1 is SQVTM and CDR2 ANQGSEA. The length of the CDR3 is 13 residues. CDR3 amino acids: CSVASGRGREQLF. The CDR3 region has the DNA TGCAGCGTTGCTAGCGGGAGAGGTCGGGAACAGCTCTTC.

V usage is TRBV5-1 and J usage is TRBJ2-3; TRBD2 matches at 9 bases. There are 17 residues in the CDR3. Per the germline V gene, CDR1 is SGHRS and CDR2 is YFSETQ. V was clipped by 4 bases and J by 0 bases; unmatched bases: 9. In nucleotides, the CDR3 is TGCGCCAGCAGCGGAGGTTTTCTAGCGGGAAGCACAGATACGCAGTATTTT. Translation: CASSGGFLAGSTDTQYF.

Concerning this clonotype: At one of its ends the junction is not consistent with the germline gene, which may arise from a read error. This sequence joins TRBV6-2 or TRBV6-3 and TRBJ2-7; 16 bases align to TRBD2. The V gene's germline CDR1 is MNHEY and CDR2 SVGEGT. The length of the CDR3 is 18 residues. CDR3 DNA sequence: TGTGCCAGCAATTACTCGGGACTAGCGGGAGGGGTGCCCTACGAGCAGTACTTC. Protein product: CASNYSGLAGGVPYEQYF.

Regarding this clonotype: At one end, the junction sequence differs from germline, possibly due to a read error. V usage is TRBV4-2 and J usage is TRBJ2-3; 8 positions match TRBD2. The CDR3 is made up of 16 amino acids. Germline CDR1 reads LGHNA; CDR2 reads YNFKEQ. CDR3 region: CASSQDQASGLYTQCF. DNA of the CDR3: TGTGCCAGCAGTCAAGATCAGGCTAGCGGGCTTTATACGCAGTGTTTT.

The rearrangement links TRBV7-8 to TRBJ2-7; D might be TRBD2 (6 bases). This CDR3 is built from 18 residues. Germline CDR1 SGHVS, CDR2 FQNEAQ. Trimming pared 5 bases from V and 4 bases from J, leaving 27 bases between. The CDR3 coding sequence is TGTGCCAGCAGCCCCCTCTCCCTCTTCCGGGACTCTCCGTACGAGCAGTACTTC. Its protein is CASSPLSLFRDSPYEQYF.

As regards this clonotype: The junction shows a germline mismatch at one end, possibly a read error. This rearrangement joins TRBV29-1 to TRBJ2-1; D gene ambiguous. CDR3 size: 13 residues. Germline loops: CDR1 SQVTM, CDR2 ANQGSEA. The CDR3 sequence: CGVAYRRDNEQFF. CDR3 sequence (DNA): TGCGGCGTTGCATATCGACGTGACAATGAGCAGTTCTTC.